This entry lists 12 T cell receptor beta chains sequenced from one sample in a study of early T cells in non-severe SARS-CoV-2 infection. TCRdb fed the 5' RACE reads into MiXCR, producing one record per CDR3 protein. Here the sample spans roughly 86,000 distinct CDR3 sequences, roughly 14% being singletons. Sequencing input: whole blood. The receptors derive from an adult who was a healthcare worker with PCR-confirmed SARS-CoV-2 infection or an uninfected control (not recorded which).

This clonotype appeared a few times. The V gene is TRBV20-1, the J gene TRBJ2-7; possibly TRBD2 for D (5 bases). CDR1 and CDR2 from the germline V gene are DFQATT and SNEGSKA (reference sequence). Trimming cost V 3 bases and J 4 bases, with 10 bases left between them. The CDR3 has 12 amino acids. As DNA, the CDR3 is TGCAGTGCTAGGGCCCGGGGTTACGAGCAGTACGTC. This gives the protein CSARARGYEQYV.

The chain joins TRBV7-8 to TRBJ2-1; D is tentatively TRBD1 or TRBD2 (5 bases each). V was cut by 2 bases and J by 6 bases, with 11 bases left in between. Germline V gives CDR1 SGHVS, CDR2 FQNEAQ. The CDR3 loop spans 14 amino acids. CDR3 sequence: CASSLPGTLNEQFF. The DNA of the CDR3 is TGTGCCAGCAGCTTACCCGGGACGCTCAATGAGCAGTTCTTC.

This clonotype was recorded at least ten times. The J gene is TRBJ2-7, the V gene TRBV27; 7 positions agree with TRBD1. CDR1 and CDR2 (germline): MNHEY, SMNVEV (reference sequence). Unmatched junction bases numbered 7, after V lost 2 bases and J lost 3 bases. The CDR3 sequence is 15 residues long. Here the CDR3 DNA reads TGTGCCAGCAGTTTAAGAGGGGGCTTTTTCTACGAGCAGTACGTC. It is translated as CASSLRGGFFYEQYV.

This clonotype was seen a few times. The chain joins TRBV15 to TRBJ2-1; 10 nucleotides match TRBD2. V lost 1 base to trimming and J lost 12 bases; unmatched junction nucleotides: 12. Germline lookup yields CDR1 LNHNV and CDR2 YYDKDF (reference sequence). The CDR3 covers 16 residues. CDR3 DNA: TGTGCCACCAGCAGAGGGATTGGCCTAGCGGGGGATGGGCAGTTCTTC. Translated: CATSRGIGLAGDGQFF.

This clonotype was seen only a few times. This sequence joins TRBV5-1 and TRBJ1-5; no definite D call. Germline V lookup: CDR1 SGHRS, CDR2 YFSETQ. V shed 1 base and J shed 0 bases, with 14 bases lying between them. This CDR3 region has 17 residues. The CDR3 loop is CASSLPHHPYSNQPQHF. The CDR3 coding sequence is TGCGCCAGCAGCTTGCCCCATCACCCTTATAGCAATCAGCCCCAGCATTTT. The full variable domain, completed using reference TRBV5-1 and TRBJ1-5, is KAGVTQTPRYLIKTRGQQVTLSCSPISGHRSVSWYQQTPGQGLQFLFEYFSETQRNKGNFPGRFSGRQFSNSRSEMNVSTLELGDSALYLCASSLPHHPYSNQPQHFGDGTRLSIL.

This clonotype was recorded at least ten times. The V and J genes are TRBV24-1 and TRBJ2-1, with 9 bases matching TRBD1. V was clipped by 2 bases and J by 8 bases; unmatched bases: 9. Germline-derived CDR1 and CDR2 are KGHDR and SFDVKD. The CDR3 is 16 residues long. The CDR3, as DNA: TGTGCCACCAGTGATTCGACCGGGACAGGGCGCGATGAGCAGTTCTTC. Protein sequence: CATSDSTGTGRDEQFF.

V and J are TRBV5-1 and TRBJ2-7; 8 bases are a match to TRBD1. Germline trimming cut 2 bases from V and 7 bases from J; bases unmatched to any gene: 11. The germline CDR1 and CDR2 sequences are SGHRS and YFSETQ. The length of the CDR3 is 15 residues. CDR3 nucleotide sequence: TGCGCCAGCAGCTTAACCGGGACAGGAGGGGATGAGCAGTACGTC. Its translation is CASSLTGTGGDEQYV.

The count of this clonotype is one. The rearrangement uses TRBV6-2 or TRBV6-3 and TRBJ2-1, with 12 bases identical to TRBD1. Trimming took 4 bases from V and 6 from J; bases not matched to a gene: 7. This CDR3 region has 16 residues. Germline V lookup: CDR1 MNHEY, CDR2 SVGEGT. CDR3 region: CASSSTGTGGFNEQFF. The CDR3 DNA sequence: TGTGCCAGCAGTTCCACCGGGACAGGGGGCTTCAATGAGCAGTTCTTC.

The chain combines TRBV28 with TRBJ2-3; D not resolved. The V gene lost 8 bases and the J gene lost 6 bases, with 9 bases spanning the gap. CDR1 and CDR2 (germline): MDHEN, SYDVKM. The CDR3 sequence is 11 residues long. The CDR3: CASLGLDTQYF. CDR3 nucleotide sequence: TGTGCCAGCTTGGGTCTTGATACGCAGTATTTT.

Ten or more counts support this clonotype. The chain links TRBV11-1 to TRBJ2-1; TRBD1 is a possible D gene (6 bases). The germline gives CDR1 SGHAT, CDR2 FQDESV (reference sequence). V shed 4 bases and J shed 7 bases, with 11 bases lying between them. CDR3 length: 13 residues. The CDR3 reads CASSSWDTNEQFF. DNA for the CDR3: TGTGCCAGCAGCTCCTGGGACACTAATGAGCAGTTCTTC.

The sample holds one count of this clonotype. V is TRBV24-1 and J is TRBJ1-5; D is uncertain. Looked up from germline, CDR1 is KGHDR and CDR2 is SFDVKD. CDR3 length: 14 amino acids. The V gene lost 3 bases and the J gene lost 4 bases, with 9 bases spanning the gap. CDR3 loop: CATSDGGKNQPQHF. Here the CDR3 DNA reads TGTGCCACCAGTGATGGAGGGAAGAATCAGCCCCAGCATTTT.

The chain is built from TRBV10-2 and TRBJ1-6; D not resolved. Trimming left V 8 bases short and J 13 bases short, with 9 bases between. Per the germline V gene, CDR1 is WSHSY and CDR2 is SAAADI. This CDR3 has 10 amino acids. CDR3 residues: CASLLRPLHF. The DNA for the CDR3 is TGCGCCAGCCTGTTGCGGCCCCTCCACTTT.